The 25 T cell receptor beta chains below come from one sample, sequenced in a study of blood T cell repertoires in COVID-19. The method was immunoSEQ multiplex PCR; TCRdb's version includes in-frame clones alone and lacks a portion of them. The sample lists about 280,000 clones, roughly nine tenths seen once, with 8.5% to 14% in the top ten. Sequences were obtained from peripheral blood. Every receptor here comes from a woman aged 30 to 39 with COVID-19, enrolled during active disease.

The chain carries TRBV19 and TRBJ1-2, with a possible D match to TRBD1 (6 bases). From germline, CDR1 is LNHDA and CDR2 SQIVND (reference sequence). V dropped 2 bases and J dropped 4 bases, with 17 bases sitting between them. The CDR3 runs to 16 residues. The CDR3 is CASSISLGTILYGYTF. The DNA of the CDR3 is TGTGCCAGTAGTATATCCCTAGGGACAATCCTCTATGGCTACACCTTC.

The chain employs TRBV27 and TRBJ2-3; tentative D call: TRBD2 (5 bases). The ends were cut back, 2 bases at V and 1 base at J, with 13 bases in the middle. The CDR3 is made up of 16 amino acids. Germline values: CDR1 MNHEY, CDR2 SMNVEV (reference sequence). The CDR3 protein is CASSLTVFGGTDTQYF. The CDR3 coding sequence is TGTGCCAGCAGTTTAACAGTGTTCGGGGGCACAGATACGCAGTATTTT.

The CDR3, as DNA: TGTGCCAGCAGCTTCGCAGGGAAGCTTGAAAAACTGTTTTTT. Protein product: CASSFAGKLEKLFF. The rearrangement links TRBV13 to TRBJ1-4; perhaps TRBD1 as D (5 bases). Trimming pared 3 bases from V and 7 bases from J, leaving 12 bases between. Germline values: CDR1 PRHDT, CDR2 FYEKMQ (reference sequence). The CDR3 spans 14 residues.

The chain recombines TRBV5-4 with TRBJ2-3, with 9 nucleotides matching TRBD2. CDR1 is SGHNT, CDR2 YYREEE, per germline (reference sequence). Germline trimming cut 2 bases from V and 2 bases from J; bases unmatched to any gene: 6. The CDR3 covers 16 residues. CDR3 DNA: TGTGCCAGCAGCTTAGCGCTAGCGGGGATCACAGATACGCAGTATTTT. Amino acid sequence: CASSLALAGITDTQYF. The full variable domain, its missing parts supplied by reference TRBV5-4 and TRBJ2-3, is ETGVTQSPTHLIKTRGQQVTLRCSSQSGHNTVSWYQQALGQGPQFIFQYYREEENGRGNFPPRFSGLQFPNYSSELNVNALELDDSALYLCASSLALAGITDTQYFGPGTRLTVL.

V and J are TRBV30 and TRBJ2-5; unclear D gene. Germline CDR1 is GTSNPN and CDR2 is SVGIG (reference sequence). This CDR3 is 15 amino acids long. Trimming removed 0 bases at V and 5 bases at J, with 16 bases between. The CDR3 reads CAWSVQVAIGETQYF. The DNA of the CDR3 is TGTGCCTGGAGTGTACAAGTAGCAATCGGGGAGACCCAGTACTTC.

V gene TRBV18 combines with J gene TRBJ2-5; D call uncertain. Trimming cost V 0 bases and J 0 bases, with 2 bases left between them. CDR1 KGHSH and CDR2 LQKENI come from the germline V gene. The CDR3 is made up of 13 amino acids. The CDR3 here is CASSPPNQETQYF. DNA of the CDR3: TGTGCCAGCTCACCACCCAACCAAGAGACCCAGTACTTC.

The table lists this clone with a count of one. The chain has TRBV2 and TRBJ1-2; 7 bases line up with TRBD1. This CDR3 spans 15 amino acids. V was pared by 7 bases and J by 4 bases, with 12 bases of the junction left unmatched. CDR1 and CDR2 (germline): SNHLY, FYNNEI. In DNA, the CDR3 is TGTGCCAGCACCCCCCAAAACGACAGGGCCTATGGCTACACCTTC. Translating gives CASTPQNDRAYGYTF.

This chain connects TRBV5-4 to TRBJ1-5, with 8 bases identical to TRBD1. The germline CDR1 and CDR2 sequences are SGHNT and YYREEE (reference sequence). The CDR3 spans 13 residues. V gave up 4 bases and J gave up 7 bases; unmatched junction bases: 4. In DNA, the CDR3 is TGTGCCAGCAGCGTGGACAGGGTCCAGCCCCAGCATTTT. This gives the protein CASSVDRVQPQHF.

The J gene is TRBJ2-5, the V gene TRBV6-1; 10 nucleotides line up with TRBD2. The junction had 6 bases not matched to a gene; V was cut back by 2 bases and J by 3 bases. This CDR3 has 16 amino acids. In germline, CDR1 is MNHNS, CDR2 SASEGT. CDR3 in DNA: TGTGCCAGCAGTGAAAGGGGTCTAGCGGGGGAAGAGACCCAGTACTTC. It specifies CASSERGLAGEETQYF.

This rearrangement joins TRBV4-1 to TRBJ2-1, with 14 bases that match TRBD2. V shed 6 bases and J 2 bases; nucleotides not matched to a gene: 3. The CDR3 has 16 residues. Germline V gives CDR1 MGHRA, CDR2 YSYEKL. The CDR3 region has the DNA TGCGCCAGCAGTCGGACTAGCGGGGGGACCTACAATGAGCAGTTCTTC. Translating it yields CASSRTSGGTYNEQFF.

This chain joins TRBV4-1 and TRBJ1-1; D gene uncertain. Between the trimmed V and J ends, which lost 4 bases and 7 bases, there was a span of 13 bases. Germline CDR1 is MGHRA and CDR2 is YSYEKL. The CDR3 is 13 residues long. Here the CDR3 DNA reads TGCGCCAGCAGCCGTAGACATGCGTTTGAAGCTTTCTTT. It encodes CASSRRHAFEAFF.

The V call is TRBV25-1, the J call TRBJ2-7; 8 positions agree with TRBD1. This CDR3 region has 15 residues. V was pared by 0 bases and J by 3 bases, with 4 bases of the junction left unmatched. Germline V gene lookup returns CDR1 MGHDK and CDR2 SYGVNS. Here the CDR3 DNA reads TGTGCCAGCAGTGAATATGAGGGGACAGGCTACGAGCAGTACTTC. Its translation is CASSEYEGTGYEQYF.

The chain uses TRBV7-6 and TRBJ1-6; 10 bases agree with TRBD1. The CDR3 contains 17 residues. CDR1 is SGHVS and CDR2 is FNYEAQ in the germline V gene. The trim removed 5 bases at V and 4 bases at J, leaving 8 bases unmatched. CDR3 amino acids: CASSQRQGALYNSPLHF. The CDR3 coding sequence is TGTGCCAGCAGCCAAAGACAGGGGGCTCTTTATAATTCACCCCTCCACTTT.

The chain couples TRBV7-9 to TRBJ1-2; TRBD1 is a possible D gene (5 bases). V was cut by 5 bases and J by 4 bases, with 8 bases left in between. This CDR3 spans 12 amino acids. Germline assignment: CDR1 SEHNR and CDR2 FQNEAQ (reference sequence). The CDR3 DNA sequence: TGTGCCAGCAGCCCAGGGTCCTATGGCTACACCTTC. It specifies CASSPGSYGYTF.

This sequence joins TRBV29-1 and TRBJ1-3, with D possibly matching TRBD1 (5 bases). The CDR3 is 13 residues long. The germline V gene has CDR1 SQVTM and CDR2 ANQGSEA. V lost 5 bases, J lost 4 bases, and 12 bases lay in between. This CDR3 is CSVPGDVGNTIYF. The CDR3 DNA follows: TGCAGCGTTCCGGGGGACGTCGGAAACACCATATATTTT.

The chain carries TRBV27 and TRBJ1-2, with D uncertain. Germline assignment: CDR1 MNHEY and CDR2 SMNVEV (reference sequence). This CDR3 is built from 11 residues. Trimming took off 6 bases at V and 4 bases at J, with 6 bases between the two ends. CDR3 DNA sequence: TGTGCCAGCAGGGGAGTCTATGGCTACACCTTC. It yields the protein CASRGVYGYTF.

This clone was found once. The chain combines TRBV27 with TRBJ2-2, with 8 bases identical to TRBD1. The CDR3 is made up of 17 amino acids. Trimming at V came to 0 bases and at J to 1 base, leaving 4 bases not matched to a gene. In germline, CDR1 is MNHEY, CDR2 SMNVEV (reference sequence). The CDR3 is CASSLSLGTGNTGELFF. CDR3 DNA sequence: TGTGCCAGCAGTTTATCCCTTGGGACAGGGAACACCGGGGAGCTGTTTTTT.

The gene calls are TRBV2 and TRBJ2-7, with 7 bases lining up with TRBD1. This CDR3 contains 14 residues. Germline V gene data show CDR1 as SNHLY and CDR2 as FYNNEI. Trimming took 4 bases from V and 5 from J; bases not matched to a gene: 8. CDR3 nucleotides: TGTGCCAGCAGTGGGGGAAGGGGGCTCCACGAGCAGTACTTC. It encodes CASSGGRGLHEQYF.

This chain connects TRBV5-4 to TRBJ1-6, with D unresolved. The CDR3 contains 16 residues. CDR1 is SGHNT, CDR2 YYREEE, per germline (reference sequence). V lost 1 base and J 1 base, leaving 9 bases between the germline ends. The CDR3 DNA reads TGTGCCAGCAGCTTGCTGGCAGGATCCTATAATTCACCCCTCCACTTT. This encodes CASSLLAGSYNSPLHF.

The chain is built from TRBV5-1 and TRBJ2-3; 10 bases match TRBD1. The CDR3 covers 16 residues. The ends lost 4 bases at V and 2 bases at J; junction bases unmatched: 7. Germline CDR1 SGHRS, CDR2 YFSETQ. The CDR3 nucleotides read TGCGCCAGCAGCGGAGGGGACAGGGGAATCACAGATACGCAGTATTTT. Translation gives CASSGGDRGITDTQYF.

The chain combines TRBV5-1 with TRBJ1-3, with 8 bases that match TRBD1. The CDR3 loop spans 15 amino acids. Germline trimming cut 2 bases from V and 11 bases from J; bases unmatched to any gene: 12. CDR1 and CDR2 (germline): SGHRS, YFSETQ. The CDR3 protein is CASSFGSGTGQAIYF. The CDR3 nucleotides read TGCGCCAGCAGCTTCGGGTCTGGGACAGGACAAGCCATATATTTT.

V gene TRBV20-1 combines with J gene TRBJ1-2; a possible D gene is TRBD1 (6 bases). CDR1 and CDR2 (germline): DFQATT, SNEGSKA (reference sequence). Trimming cost V 3 bases and J 5 bases, with 22 bases left between them. CDR3 length equals 16 residues. The CDR3 loop reads CSASGRGGIRAYGYTF. The CDR3 nucleotides are TGCAGTGCTAGTGGGAGGGGGGGGATAAGGGCGTATGGCTACACCTTC.

This clone appeared a few times. The chain combines TRBV19 with TRBJ1-5; D is possibly TRBD1 (6 bases). Germline loops: CDR1 LNHDA, CDR2 SQIVND (reference sequence). Trimming left V 4 bases short and J 1 base short, with 14 bases between. CDR3 length equals 16 residues. CDR3 in amino acids: CASSTGAIWSNQPQHF. In DNA, the CDR3 is TGTGCCAGTAGTACAGGGGCGATATGGAGCAATCAGCCCCAGCATTTT.

The chain joins TRBV6-1 to TRBJ2-5, with TRBD2 matching 10 bases. Germline CDR1 MNHNS, CDR2 SASEGT. Unmatched junction bases numbered 15, after V lost 4 bases and J lost 4 bases. This CDR3 has 18 residues. As DNA, the CDR3 is TGTGCCAGCAGTGTTTCGCCTATAAGCGGGGGGGCCGGAGAGACCCAGTACTTC. Amino acids: CASSVSPISGGAGETQYF.

V and J are TRBV6-5 and TRBJ2-3; possibly TRBD2 for D (6 bases). The CDR3 contains 15 residues. CDR1 and CDR2 (germline): MNHEY, SVGAGI. V lost 0 bases to trimming and J lost 4 bases, with 11 bases between them. CDR3 sequence (DNA): TGTGCCAGCAGTTACTCAACTAGCCCCCCAGATACGCAGTATTTT. Translation: CASSYSTSPPDTQYF.